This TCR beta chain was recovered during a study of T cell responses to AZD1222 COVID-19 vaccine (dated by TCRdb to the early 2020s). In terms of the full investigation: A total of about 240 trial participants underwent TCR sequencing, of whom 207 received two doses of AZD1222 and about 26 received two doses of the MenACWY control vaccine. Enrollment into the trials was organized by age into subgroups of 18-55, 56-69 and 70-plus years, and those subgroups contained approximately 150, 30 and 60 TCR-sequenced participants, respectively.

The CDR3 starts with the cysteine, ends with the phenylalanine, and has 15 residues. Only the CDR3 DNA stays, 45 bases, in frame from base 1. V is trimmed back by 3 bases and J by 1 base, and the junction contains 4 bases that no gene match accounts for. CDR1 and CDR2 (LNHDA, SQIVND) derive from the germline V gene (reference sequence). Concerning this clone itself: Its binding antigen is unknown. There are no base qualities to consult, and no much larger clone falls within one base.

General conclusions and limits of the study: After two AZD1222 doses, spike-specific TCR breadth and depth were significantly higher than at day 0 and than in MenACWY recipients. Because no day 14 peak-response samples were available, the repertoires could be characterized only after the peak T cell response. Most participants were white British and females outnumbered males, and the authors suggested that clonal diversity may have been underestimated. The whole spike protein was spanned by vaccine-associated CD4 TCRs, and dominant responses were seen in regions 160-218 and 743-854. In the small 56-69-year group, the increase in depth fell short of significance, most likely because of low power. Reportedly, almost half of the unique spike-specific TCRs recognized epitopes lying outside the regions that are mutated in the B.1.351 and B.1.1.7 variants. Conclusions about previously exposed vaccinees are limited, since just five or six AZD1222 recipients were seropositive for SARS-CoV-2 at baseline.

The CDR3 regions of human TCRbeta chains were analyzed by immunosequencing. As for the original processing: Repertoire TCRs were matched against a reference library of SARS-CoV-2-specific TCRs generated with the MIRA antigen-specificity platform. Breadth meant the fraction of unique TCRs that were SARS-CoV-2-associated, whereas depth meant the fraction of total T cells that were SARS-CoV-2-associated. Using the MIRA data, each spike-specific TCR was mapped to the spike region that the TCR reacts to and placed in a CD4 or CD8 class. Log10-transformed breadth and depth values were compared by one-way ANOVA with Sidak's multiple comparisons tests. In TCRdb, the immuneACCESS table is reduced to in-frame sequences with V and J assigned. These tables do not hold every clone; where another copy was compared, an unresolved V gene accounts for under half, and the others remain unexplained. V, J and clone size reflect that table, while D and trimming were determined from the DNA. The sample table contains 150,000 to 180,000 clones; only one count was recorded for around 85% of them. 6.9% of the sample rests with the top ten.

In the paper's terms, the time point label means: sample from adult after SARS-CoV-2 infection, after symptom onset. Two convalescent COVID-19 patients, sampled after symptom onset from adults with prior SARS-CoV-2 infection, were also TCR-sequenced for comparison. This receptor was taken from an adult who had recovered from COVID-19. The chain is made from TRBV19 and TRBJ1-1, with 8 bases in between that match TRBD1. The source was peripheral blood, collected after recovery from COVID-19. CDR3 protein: CASSIKQGGNTEAFF. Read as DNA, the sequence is TGTGCCAGTAGTATTAAACAGGGGGGGAACACTGAAGCTTTCTTT.